This T cell receptor beta chain was recovered during a study of T cells in localized non-small cell lung cancer. The method was immunoSEQ multiplex PCR; TCRdb's version includes in-frame clones alone and lacks a portion of them. The sample includes about 20,000 clones, about 90% seen only once; the top ten take 9% to 15%. CDR1 is SGHVS and CDR2 is FQNEAQ in the germline V gene. This CDR3 has 15 amino acids. V lost 8 bases, J lost 2 bases, and 18 bases lay in between. V gene TRBV7-8 combines with J gene TRBJ1-2; D gene ambiguous. This clonotype was sampled from a man aged 35-75 years with stage II squamous cell lung carcinoma. The material sequenced was PBMCs, taken before any cancer treatment. CDR3 sequence reads: CASSREVIQNYGYTF. CDR3 bases: TGTGCCAGCTCCCGAGAGGTAATACAGAACTATGGCTACACCTTC.